The source of this T cell receptor beta chain is a study of blood T cell repertoires in COVID-19. The CDR3 has 16 amino acids. Germline CDR1 KGHSH, CDR2 LQKENI. Trimming removed 3 bases at V and 1 base at J, with 13 bases between. Authors' analysis steps: The authors estimated nucleated cell counts from reference gene primer amplification. The repertoire was sequenced with immunoSEQ multiplex PCR; TCRdb's copy has only in-frame clones and lacks some. That table supplies the V and J calls and clone size; D and trimming were determined from the DNA. The sample consists of about 200,000 clones, 88% of them appearing once.

This clonotype was sampled from a middle-aged man with acute or convalescent COVID-19. The specimen was peripheral blood. The chain uses TRBV18 and TRBJ1-5; maybe TRBD1 (6 bases). The CDR3 DNA is TGTGCCAGCTCACCTCTTCCAGGGGTCAGCAATCAGCCCCAGCATTTT. It encodes CASSPLPGVSNQPQHF.